One sample yielded the 17 T cell receptor beta chains listed below, sequenced in a study of CD8+ T cells in alopecia areata. Reverse transcription of extracted RNA yielded cDNA, which provided the sequencing template. The data were produced by immunoSEQ multiplex PCR, yet TCRdb's version contains in-frame clones alone and is incomplete. The sample presents around 110,000 clones, none singletons. Sequencing was done on a sample of lesional skin. The receptor set was obtained from a C3H/HeJ mouse with alopecia areata. The MHC haplotype recorded for the strain is H2-k.

Comments on this clone: Genes here carry mouse names. Read coverage stops 4 residues before the CDR3 terminus; the germline J gene supplies the remainder. The rearrangement uses TRBV19 and TRBJ2-5; D might be TRBD2 (6 bases). Deletions cut 1 base from V and 2 bases from J, with 11 bases between. From germline, CDR1 is FNHDT and CDR2 SITEND (reference sequence). The CDR3 length is 15 residues. The CDR3 is CASSIMGEGQDTQYF. CDR3 bases read: TGTGCCAGCAGTATAATGGGGGAGGGCCAAGAC.

This clone was detected ten times or more. At residue 13, the TCRdb protein departs from the DNA translation, so the protein shown here was derived from the DNA itself. Gene names denote mouse genes. The read ends 3 residues shy of where the CDR3 ends; the end is completed using the germline J gene. The chain combines TRBV1 with TRBJ1-6; D might be TRBD1 (6 bases). Being an ORF, TRBJ1-6 has a function that is uncertain. The germline V gene has CDR1 NSQYPW and CDR2 LRSPGD (reference sequence). The CDR3 runs to 16 residues. V was trimmed by 4 bases and J by 0 bases, leaving 10 bases between them. CDR3 DNA (partial): TGCACCTGCAGTGGGGGGACAAATTCCTATAATTCGCCC. Translated, it gives CTCSGGTNSYNSP. The CDR3 in full is CTCSGGTNSYNSPLYF.

With respect to this clone: The germline and genes are mouse ones. The read finishes 4 residues shy of the CDR3 end, and the germline J gene is used to complete it. The J gene is TRBJ2-7, the V gene TRBV14, with 11 bases identical to TRBD1. The germline V gene has CDR1 SGHDT and CDR2 FRDEAV. The trim removed 0 bases at V and 0 bases at J, leaving 2 bases unmatched. The CDR3 covers 16 residues. CDR3 protein: CASSFWDRGSSYEQYF. The DNA read from the CDR3 is TGTGCCAGCAGTTTCTGGGACAGGGGGAGCTCCTAT.

At least ten counts were recorded for this clone. All gene names here are mouse names. The CDR3 end lies 4 residues beyond the end of the read and is filled in from the germline J gene. The genes are TRBV16 and TRBJ2-5, with D maybe TRBD1 (6 bases). Trimming took off 0 bases at V and 0 bases at J, with 7 bases between the two ends. The CDR3 loop spans 15 amino acids. In germline, CDR1 is SGHSA, CDR2 FRNQAP. The CDR3 spells CASSLDQGNQDTQYF. The covered CDR3 bases are TGTGCAAGCAGCTTAGATCAGGGGAACCAAGAC.

This clone showed up just a few times. The listed genes are named as in mouse. The read ends 4 residues before the CDR3 terminus; that terminus is restored from the germline J gene. The chain uses TRBV19 and TRBJ2-7, with 10 bases fitting TRBD2. CDR1 and CDR2 (germline): FNHDT, SITEND (reference sequence). Trimming at V came to 5 bases and at J to 0 bases, leaving 5 bases not matched to a gene. The CDR3 totals 15 residues. This CDR3 reads CASSPDWGLSYEQYF. Incomplete CDR3 DNA: TGTGCCAGCAGCCCGGACTGGGGGCTCTCCTAT. The full variable domain, completed using reference TRBV19 and TRBJ2-7, is GGIITQTPKFLIGQEGQKLTLKCQQNFNHDTMYWYRQDSGKGLRLIYYSITENDLQKGDLSEGYDASREKKSSFSLTVTSAQKNEMAVFLCASSPDWGLSYEQYFGPGTRLTVL.

This clone was seen many times. Gene names denote mouse genes. Coverage ceases 4 residues before the CDR3 finishes, and the germline J gene fills in the end. The chain employs TRBV13-3 and TRBJ2-5; D may be TRBD1 (6 bases). The germline V and J ends were trimmed by 1 base and 0 bases, with 9 bases remaining between them. Germline V gene data show CDR1 as NNHDY and CDR2 as SYVADS. This CDR3 has 15 amino acids. The sequenced part of the CDR3 DNA is TGTGCCAGCAGTGATTTAGGGGGAAACCAAGAC. The encoded protein is CASSDLGGNQD. The whole CDR3 protein is CASSDLGGNQDTQYF.

This clone was detected a few times. Genes and germline come from the mouse. The read comes to an end 4 residues before the CDR3 does, leaving the germline J gene to fill in the end. The chain has TRBV13-3 and TRBJ2-3, with a weak D call TRBD1 (6 bases). CDR1 is NNHDY, CDR2 SYVADS, per germline. V was shortened by 5 bases and J by 1 base, with 11 bases between the two germline ends. The CDR3 runs to 14 residues. The CDR3 here is CASSYRQGAETLYF. CDR3 DNA, as far as it was read: TGTGCCAGCAGCTACCGACAGGGTGCAGAA.

This clone turned up a few times. Mouse names are used for the genes. The CDR3 extends 4 residues past the end of the read, so its final part is completed from the germline J gene. The chain carries TRBV1 and TRBJ2-7; TRBD1 is a possible D gene (6 bases). This CDR3 comprises 14 residues. Per germline, CDR1 NSQYPW and CDR2 LRSPGD (reference sequence). The CDR3 bases that were read are TGCACCTGCAGTGCAGACAGGGGAGGGGAT. Protein product: CTCSADRGGD. From start to end, the CDR3 is CTCSADRGGDEQYF.

Concerning this clone: Gene and germline names: mouse. The read falls 4 residues short of the CDR3 end, and the missing part is taken from the germline J gene. The chain uses TRBV13-3 and TRBJ2-2; 7 bases are shared with TRBD2. Losses at the gene ends were 1 base for V and 3 bases for J; bases not matched to a gene: 3. Per germline, CDR1 NNHDY and CDR2 SYVADS. The CDR3 totals 15 residues. This chain's CDR3 is CASSDPGLDTGQLYF. The part of the CDR3 DNA that was read is TGTGCCAGCAGTGATCCCGGACTGGACACCGGG.

There are a few counts of this clone. The germline and genes are mouse ones. The missing CDR3 end, 4 residues past where the read stops, is filled in from the germline J gene. The chain has TRBV13-2 and TRBJ2-5, with 9 bases identical to TRBD1. This CDR3 is 15 amino acids long. Germline V lookup: CDR1 NNHNN, CDR2 SYGAGS (reference sequence). CDR3: CASGDAGQGGDTQYF. CDR3 DNA, as far as it was read: TGTGCCAGCGGTGATGCGGGACAGGGAGGAGAC.

This clone has at least ten counts. Mouse names are used for the genes. The read ends 4 residues early relative to the CDR3; the germline J gene fills the gap. The chain carries TRBV13-3 and TRBJ2-7; a possible D gene is TRBD2 (7 bases). The ends were cut back, 4 bases at V and 1 base at J, with 12 bases in the middle. The germline V gene encodes CDR1 NNHDY and CDR2 SYVADS. This CDR3 has 14 amino acids. CDR3 in amino acids: CASSMGGQSYEQYF. The covered CDR3 bases are TGTGCCAGCAGTATGGGGGGACAATCCTAT.

This clone has more than one count but fewer than ten. Gene and germline names: mouse. Read sequence stops 4 residues before the CDR3 end, and the germline J gene provides the missing end. This chain joins TRBV13-1 and TRBJ2-5; 8 bases are a match to TRBD1. The CDR3 runs 15 residues. The J segment lost 2 bases and the V segment lost 1 base, leaving 3 bases of the junction unmatched. Germline CDR1 NSHNY, CDR2 SYGAGN. The CDR3 loop is CASSDWTGPQDTQYF. The CDR3 DNA, read in part, is TGTGCCAGCAGTGATTGGACAGGGCCCCAAGAC.

In the case of this clone: Mouse gene names apply. The CDR3 sequence: CASSDSLDQDTQYF. The part of the CDR3 DNA that was read is TGTGCCAGCAGTGATTCACTGGACCAAGAC. The rearrangement joins TRBV13-1 to TRBJ2-5; weak D call: TRBD2 (5 bases). The read ends 4 residues shy of where the CDR3 ends; the end is completed using the germline J gene. Germline-derived CDR1 and CDR2 are NSHNY and SYGAGN. The CDR3 contains 14 residues. Trimming removed 1 base at V and 1 base at J, with 7 bases between.

Concerning this clone itself: Gene names and germline match the mouse. The CDR3 goes on 4 residues after the read ends, and that part is filled in from the germline J gene. The chain is built from TRBV19 and TRBJ2-7; TRBD2 aligns across 8 bases. The CDR3 sequence is 14 residues long. Germline V gene data show CDR1 as FNHDT and CDR2 as SITEND (reference sequence). The covered CDR3 bases are TGTGCCAGCAGCCCCCTACCTGGGGGGTAT. Amino acids: CASSPLPGGY. The full CDR3 is CASSPLPGGYEQYF.

This clone was detected only a few times. Gene names are mouse gene names. The CDR3 goes on 4 residues after the read ends, and that part is filled in from the germline J gene. V is TRBV13-1 and J is TRBJ2-2; TRBD1 might be the D (6 bases). The CDR3 runs to 13 residues. Germline V gives CDR1 NSHNY, CDR2 SYGAGN. CDR3 DNA (partial): TGTGCCAGCAGTGTACAGGGCGGCGGG. It is translated as CASSVQGGG. The entire CDR3 sequence reads CASSVQGGGQLYF.

Ten or more counts support this clone. Here the gene names and germline are mouse. The read gets to within 4 residues of the CDR3 end, and the germline J gene fills in the rest. The V call is TRBV13-3, the J call TRBJ2-1; TRBD1 agrees at 11 bases. The CDR3 loop spans 14 amino acids. The germline V gene has CDR1 NNHDY and CDR2 SYVADS. The CDR3: CASSPGQGVAEQFF. The DNA read from the CDR3 is TGTGCCAGCAGCCCGGGACAGGGGGTGGCT.

A remark on this clone: Mouse germline and gene names are used. The CDR3 end lies 4 residues beyond the end of the read and is filled in from the germline J gene. The chain carries TRBV13-3 and TRBJ2-3; 10 positions match TRBD1. The length of the CDR3 is 17 residues. Germline trimming cut 0 bases from V and 2 bases from J; bases unmatched to any gene: 6. Germline assignment: CDR1 NNHDY and CDR2 SYVADS. The DNA read from the CDR3 is TGTGCCAGCAGTGATGCAGGGGGACAGGGGCTTGCAGAA. Its protein is CASSDAGGQGLAE. The complete CDR3 reads CASSDAGGQGLAETLYF.